Listed below are T cell receptor beta chains from one sample, sequenced in a study of T cells in Graves' hyperthyroidism and ophthalmopathy. TCRdb used MiXCR to reprocess the multiplex PCR reads, holding one entry per CDR3 protein. In the table there are about 350,000 distinct CDR3 sequences, less than 20% of which are singletons. Input material: blood. Receptors originate from a woman aged 40 to 55 with Graves' ophthalmopathy. The CDR3 runs from the conserved cysteine through the conserved F or W. D genes are given only for firm matches. The size entry is marked missing in some rows and otherwise reads once, few, many or a size class.

clone size | D gene | J gene | V gene | CDR3 protein | CDR3 DNA
many | NA | TRBJ2-7 | TRBV28 | CASSLVSSGEQYF | TGTGCCAGCAGTTTAGTTTCTTCGGGGGAGCAGTACTTC
NA | TRBD1 | TRBJ1-1 | TRBV5-1 | CASRIGTGSGSTEAFF | TGCGCCAGCAGAATTGGGACAGGGAGCGGGAGCACTGAAGCTTTCTTT
many | TRBD1 | TRBJ1-1 | TRBV20-1 | CSASPRNRGDSIEAFF | TGCAGTGCTAGTCCGCGGAACAGGGGCGATTCTATTGAAGCTTTCTTT
many | NA | TRBJ1-3 | TRBV28 | CASLEQANTIYF | TGTGCCAGCCTAGAGCAGGCAAACACCATATATTTT
NA | NA | TRBJ1-5 | TRBV6-1 | CASSVHQNQPQHF | TGTGCCAGCAGCGTTCATCAGAATCAGCCCCAGCATTTT
many | NA | TRBJ2-7 | TRBV11-2 | CASSLGNRRDF | TGTGCCAGCAGCCTTGGAAACAGGCGGGACTTC
many | TRBD2 | TRBJ2-7 | TRBV11-2 | CASSLDPASGRARSYEQYF | TGTGCCAGCAGCTTAGATCCCGCTAGCGGGAGGGCGAGGTCCTACGAGCAGTACTTC
many | NA | TRBJ2-5 | TRBV20-1 | CSARPGEETQYF | TGCAGTGCTAGACCCGGGGAAGAGACCCAGTACTTC
few | NA | TRBJ2-2 | TRBV28 | CASSYASLNTGELFF | TGTGCCAGCAGTTATGCCAGCCTGAACACCGGGGAGCTGTTTTTT
many | NA | TRBJ2-2 | TRBV2 | CASSVRTRPGSRVTGELFF | TGTGCCAGCAGTGTACGGACCCGACCGGGATCTAGGGTGACCGGGGAGCTGTTTTTT
NA | TRBD2 | TRBJ2-7 | TRBV2 | CASGPLAGVFYEQYF | TGTGCCAGCGGGCCTCTAGCGGGAGTCTTTTACGAGCAGTACTTC
many | TRBD1 | TRBJ2-5 | TRBV2 | CATTGQGRETQYF | TGTGCCACAACCGGACAGGGTCGGGAGACCCAGTACTTC
many | NA | TRBJ2-5 | TRBV6-4 | CASSASAGSETQYF | TGTGCCAGCAGTGCCTCAGCGGGCTCGGAGACCCAGTACTTC
many | NA | TRBJ2-4 | TRBV15 | CATSRVPPVANPRIQYF | TGTGCCACCAGCAGAGTCCCCCCGGTCGCGAATCCGCGGATTCAGTACTTC
many | TRBD1 | TRBJ2-4 | TRBV7-8 | CASSQGQGGDIQYF | TGTGCCAGCAGCCAGGGACAGGGGGGAGACATTCAGTACTTC
many | NA | TRBJ1-5 | TRBV7-9 | CASGEGGNQPQHF | TGTGCCAGCGGCGAGGGGGGAAATCAGCCCCAGCATTTT
many | TRBD2 | TRBJ2-7 | TRBV11-2 | CASSLDGRSGGEQYF | TGTGCCAGCAGCTTAGATGGGCGGAGCGGGGGGGAGCAGTACTTC
NA | TRBD2 | TRBJ2-7 | TRBV12-3/TRBV12-4 | CASSLAPAGRTYEQYF | TGTGCCAGCAGTTTAGCGCCAGCGGGGCGAACCTACGAGCAGTACTTC
many | NA | TRBJ1-5 | TRBV6-1 | CASSDGGGQPQHF | TGTGCCAGCAGTGACGGGGGGGGTCAGCCCCAGCATTTT
many | NA | TRBJ2-6 | TRBV5-5 | CASSLGVGANVLTF | TGTGCCAGCAGCTTAGGTGTTGGGGCCAACGTCCTGACTTTC
many | TRBD1 | TRBJ2-7 | TRBV5-1 | CASSLKGTGYEQYF | TGCGCCAGCAGCTTAAAAGGGACAGGCTACGAGCAGTACTTC
many | NA | TRBJ2-4 | TRBV12-3/TRBV12-4 | CASSSQSLAKNIQYF | TGTGCCAGCAGTTCCCAATCTTTAGCCAAAAACATTCAGTACTTC
many | NA | TRBJ1-2 | TRBV28 | CASSSPGTSSYGYTF | TGTGCCAGCAGCTCCCCCGGGACCTCCAGCTATGGCTACACCTTC
NA | TRBD1 | TRBJ2-5 | TRBV27 | CASSPQGQGRTQYF | TGTGCCAGCAGTCCACAGGGACAGGGAAGGACCCAGTACTTC
many | NA | TRBJ1-5 | TRBV28 | CASSLYGTGLYSNQPQHF | TGTGCCAGCAGTTTATACGGCACCGGACTCTATAGCAATCAGCCCCAGCATTTT
NA | TRBD1 | TRBJ1-2 | TRBV5-1 | CASSGQGMGYTF | TGCGCCAGTTCGGGACAGGGGATGGGCTACACCTTC
NA | NA | TRBJ1-2 | TRBV24-1 | CATSEPGVGKDGYTF | TGTGCCACCAGTGAGCCTGGTGTCGGAAAAGATGGCTACACCTTC
many | NA | TRBJ2-7 | TRBV5-1 | CASSSERWPYEQYF | TGCGCCAGCAGCTCAGAGAGATGGCCCTACGAGCAGTACTTC
many | NA | TRBJ2-7 | TRBV4-2 | CASSQDLGPYEQYF | TGTGCCAGCAGCCAAGACCTAGGCCCCTACGAGCAGTACTTC
many | NA | TRBJ1-1 | TRBV20-1 | CSAPPELANTEAFF | TGCAGTGCTCCCCCAGAGTTGGCTAACACTGAAGCTTTCTTT
many | NA | TRBJ2-4 | TRBV7-2 | CASSLETGQAKNIQYF | TGTGCCAGCAGCTTAGAGACGGGGCAGGCCAAAAACATTCAGTACTTC
NA | TRBD1 | TRBJ2-7 | TRBV6-1 | CAGGQNYEQYF | TGTGCCGGGGGACAGAACTACGAGCAGTACTTC
many | NA | TRBJ2-7 | TRBV15 | CATSRDQQGGYEQYF | TGTGCCACCAGCAGAGATCAGCAGGGGGGTTACGAGCAGTACTTC
many | TRBD2 | TRBJ2-2 | TRBV5-1 | CASSPPGGMNTGELFF | TGCGCCAGCAGCCCCCCCGGGGGGATGAACACCGGGGAGCTGTTTTTT
many | TRBD1 | TRBJ2-2 | TRBV12-3/TRBV12-4 | CASSLWQGAVTGELFF | TGTGCCAGCAGTTTATGGCAGGGGGCGGTCACCGGGGAGCTGTTTTTT
many | NA | TRBJ1-1 | TRBV11-2 | CASSLERRNTEAFF | TGTGCCAGCAGCTTAGAACGGCGGAACACTGAAGCTTTCTTT
many | TRBD2 | TRBJ2-7 | TRBV2 | CASSWLAGGPSTYEQYF | TGTGCCAGCAGTTGGCTAGCGGGAGGGCCTTCCACCTACGAGCAGTACTTC
many | TRBD2 | TRBJ2-7 | TRBV7-2 | CASSSGEGPYEQYF | TGTGCCAGCAGCTCGGGGGAGGGCCCCTACGAGCAGTACTTC
medium-sized | TRBD1 | TRBJ1-2 | TRBV6-5 | CASKPTGAQSNYGYTF | TGTGCCAGCAAACCGACAGGGGCTCAAAGTAACTATGGCTACACCTTC
many | NA | TRBJ2-7 | TRBV27 | CASSSSFAPYEQYF | TGTGCCAGCAGTTCCTCGTTCGCTCCCTACGAGCAGTACTTC
many | NA | TRBJ1-2 | TRBV6-5 | CASSYGGGGVYTF | TGTGCCAGCAGTTACGGTGGGGGTGGAGTCTACACCTTC
many | TRBD1 | TRBJ2-2 | TRBV15 | CATSVTGGPGELFF | TGTGCCACCAGCGTAACAGGGGGCCCCGGGGAGCTGTTTTTT
many | NA | TRBJ1-1 | TRBV12-3/TRBV12-4 | CASSPILGLNTEAFF | TGTGCCAGCAGTCCCATCTTAGGGTTGAACACTGAAGCTTTCTTT
many | NA | TRBJ2-2 | TRBV28 | CASSLWMAGSTGELFF | TGTGCCAGCAGTTTATGGATGGCGGGAAGTACCGGGGAGCTGTTTTTT
NA | NA | TRBJ2-5 | TRBV6-9 | CASSYRPETQYF | TGTGCCAGCAGTTACCGGCCAGAGACCCAGTACTTC
NA | NA | TRBJ2-7 | TRBV11-1 | CASSYTTGLGSYEQYF | TGTGCCAGCAGCTATACTACGGGACTCGGCTCCTACGAGCAGTACTTC
NA | TRBD2 | TRBJ2-7 | TRBV6-1 | CASRASSGAAYEQYF | TGTGCCAGCAGGGCCTCCAGCGGGGCCGCCTACGAGCAGTACTTC
many | NA | TRBJ1-1 | TRBV5-1 | CASSLDGRRGGTEAFF | TGCGCCAGCAGCTTGGACGGACGGAGGGGCGGCACTGAAGCTTTCTTT
NA | NA | TRBJ2-5 | TRBV28 | CASSPPIGTQYF | TGTGCCAGCAGTCCCCCGATCGGGACCCAGTACTTC